The following is a TCR beta chain sequence with its context. The read stops 3 residues short of the end of the CDR3; the missing end is completed from the germline J gene. Sequencing used immunoSEQ multiplex PCR; TCRdb keeps in-frame clones, though not all of them. The table lists more than 10,000 clones, with 10% in the top ten. Germline CDR1 reads LNHDA; CDR2 reads SQIVND (reference sequence). This CDR3 is 13 amino acids long. The ends were cut back, 3 bases at V and 7 bases at J, with 10 bases in the middle. This sample was included in a study of T cells in women clearing cervical HPV infection. This TCR derives from a woman aged 18-70 years with a cervical HPV16 infection that either progressed to CIN3+ or cleared (not recorded which). The specimen was blood buffy coat. V gene TRBV19 combines with J gene TRBJ1-5; D uncertain. This chain's CDR3 is CASSMFEAQPQHF. The CDR3 bases that were read are TGTGCCAGTAGTATGTTTGAAGCCCAGCCC.